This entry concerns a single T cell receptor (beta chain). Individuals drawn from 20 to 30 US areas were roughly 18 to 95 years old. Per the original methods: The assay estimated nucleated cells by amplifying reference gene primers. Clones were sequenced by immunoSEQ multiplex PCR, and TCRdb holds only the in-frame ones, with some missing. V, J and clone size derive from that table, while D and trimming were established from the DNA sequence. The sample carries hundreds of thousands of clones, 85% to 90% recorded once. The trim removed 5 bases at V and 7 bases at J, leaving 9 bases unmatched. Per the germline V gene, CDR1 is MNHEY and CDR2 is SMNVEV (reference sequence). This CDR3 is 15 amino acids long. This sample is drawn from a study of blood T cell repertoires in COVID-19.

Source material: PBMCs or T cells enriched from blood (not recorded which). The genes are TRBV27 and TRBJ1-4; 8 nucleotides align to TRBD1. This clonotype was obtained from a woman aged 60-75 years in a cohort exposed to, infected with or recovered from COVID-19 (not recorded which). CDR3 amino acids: CASSGAGTGGEKLFF. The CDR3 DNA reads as TGTGCCAGCAGTGGGGCCGGGACAGGTGGTGAAAAACTGTTTTTT. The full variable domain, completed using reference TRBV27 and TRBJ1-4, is EAQVTQNPRYLITVTGKKLTVTCSQNMNHEYMSWYRQDPGLGLRQIYYSMNVEVTDKGDVPEGYKVSRKEKRNFPLILESPSPNQTSLYFCASSGAGTGGEKLFFGSGTQLSVL.